The entry that follows covers one T cell receptor (beta chain) sequence. This sample stems from a study of regulatory T cells in long-lasting Graves disease. J lost 0 bases, V lost 4 bases, and 11 bases had no gene match. The CDR3 is 17 amino acids. CDR1 and CDR2 from the germline V gene are KGHSH and LQKENI. Arm-PCR with iRepertoire HTBI primers amplified the CDR3 regions for these TCR beta libraries. Via MiXCR, TCRdb re-called the multiplex PCR reads, giving one row per CDR3 protein. This table holds around 300,000 distinct CDR3 sequences, around 23% found once. Time point given: persistent/refractory GD, antithyroid drugs over 5 years with positive TRAb. PBMC RNA served as the TCR library source.

The V call is TRBV18, the J call TRBJ1-2, with 7 bases aligning to TRBD1. Sequences were derived from peripheral blood mononuclear cells (PBMCs), sampled when the disease was refractory, from a patient treated with antithyroid drugs. This TCR was recovered from a female donor with Graves disease. The CDR3 loop reads CASSRTGTAPTNYGYTF. DNA for the CDR3: TGTGCCAGCTCACGGACCGGGACAGCGCCTACTAACTATGGCTACACCTTC.